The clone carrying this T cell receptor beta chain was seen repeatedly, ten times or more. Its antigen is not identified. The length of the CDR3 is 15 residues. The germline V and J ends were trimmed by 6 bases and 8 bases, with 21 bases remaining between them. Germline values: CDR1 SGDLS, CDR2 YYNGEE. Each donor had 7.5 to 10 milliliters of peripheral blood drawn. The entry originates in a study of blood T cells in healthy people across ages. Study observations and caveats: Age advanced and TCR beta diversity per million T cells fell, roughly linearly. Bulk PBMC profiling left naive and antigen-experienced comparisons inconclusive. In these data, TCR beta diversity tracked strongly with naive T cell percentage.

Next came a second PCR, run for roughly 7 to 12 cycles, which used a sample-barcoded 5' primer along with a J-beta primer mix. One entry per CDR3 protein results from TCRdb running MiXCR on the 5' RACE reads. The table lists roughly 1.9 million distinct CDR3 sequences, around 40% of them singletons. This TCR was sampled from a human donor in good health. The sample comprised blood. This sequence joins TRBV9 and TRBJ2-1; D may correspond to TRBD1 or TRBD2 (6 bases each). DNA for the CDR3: TGTGCCAGCACCTCTAAGGAGGGGGGCCCCCATGAGCAGTTCTTC. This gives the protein CASTSKEGGPHEQFF.